These 13 T cell receptor beta chains share one sample of origin, sequenced in a study of Graves' ophthalmopathy and Graves' hyperthyroidism. The sequenced template was RNA, covering the TCR beta CDR3 region. Amplification began with first-round RT-PCR using HTBI primers, then second-round multiplex PCR was performed. TCRdb reprocessed the multiplex PCR reads via MiXCR and lists one record per CDR3 protein. The sample carries hundreds of thousands of distinct CDR3 sequences, around a fifth recorded once. Sequencing was done on a sample of peripheral blood. These receptors were taken from a woman aged 18-35 years with stable Graves' hyperthyroidism. Some clones in this sample may be carry-over from other donors' samples.

There are many counts of this clonotype. The chain uses TRBV6-2 or TRBV6-3 and TRBJ1-5; D may be TRBD1 (5 bases). V was shortened by 5 bases and J by 6 bases, with 11 bases between the two germline ends. There are 13 residues in the CDR3. CDR1 is MNHEY, CDR2 SVGEGT, per germline. The CDR3 reads CASSQQAGQPQHF. DNA of the CDR3: TGTGCCAGCAGTCAACAGGCCGGTCAGCCCCAGCATTTT.

This clonotype was picked up many times. V is TRBV6-1 and J is TRBJ2-7; TRBD1 agrees at 11 bases. The CDR3 has 16 amino acids. Germline values: CDR1 MNHNS, CDR2 SASEGT. V was clipped by 3 bases and J by 3 bases; unmatched bases: 7. The chain's CDR3 is CASSEPSGTGGYEQYF. The CDR3 bases are TGTGCCAGCAGTGAGCCTTCCGGGACAGGGGGCTACGAGCAGTACTTC.

This clonotype has more than one count but fewer than ten. The gene calls are TRBV20-1 and TRBJ2-7; 10 bases line up with TRBD1. The CDR3 is 15 amino acids. Germline loops: CDR1 DFQATT, CDR2 SNEGSKA (reference sequence). J lost 1 base, V lost 8 bases, and 11 bases had no gene match. The CDR3 bases are TGCAGTACTAACTCCAGACAGGGGGCATCCTACGAGCAGTACTTC. Its translation is CSTNSRQGASYEQYF.

This clonotype has a handful of counts. The V and J genes are TRBV10-3 and TRBJ2-4; TRBD2 agrees at 9 bases. This CDR3 region has 18 residues. V shed 4 bases, J shed 2 bases, and the junction held 12 bases outside the gene matches. Looked up from germline, CDR1 is ENHRY and CDR2 is SYGVKD. CDR3 protein: CAISATNSGGNTKNIQYF. The CDR3 coding sequence is TGTGCCATCAGTGCAACCAATAGCGGGGGTAACACCAAAAACATTCAGTACTTC.

V usage is TRBV6-2 or TRBV6-3 and J usage is TRBJ2-6; tentatively, D is TRBD1 (6 bases). Germline V gene data show CDR1 as MNHEY and CDR2 as SVGEGT. Deletions cut 7 bases from V and 1 base from J, with 8 bases between. This CDR3 spans 14 amino acids. CDR3 region: CASIQGSGANVLTF. CDR3 bases: TGTGCCAGCATCCAGGGGTCTGGGGCCAACGTCCTGACTTTC.

In its sample, this clonotype was seen many times. CDR3 protein: CASSQDSLGLNYGYTF. CDR3 nucleotides: TGCGCCAGCAGCCAAGATAGTCTGGGGCTTAACTATGGCTACACCTTC. V usage is TRBV4-1 and J usage is TRBJ1-2; tentatively, D is TRBD1 (5 bases). The CDR3 sequence is 16 residues long. V was trimmed by 0 bases and J by 1 base, leaving 12 bases between them. Germline-derived CDR1 and CDR2 are MGHRA and YSYEKL.

This clonotype has ten or more counts. The V and J genes are TRBV24-1 and TRBJ2-7; tentatively, D is TRBD1 (5 bases). Trimming stripped 5 bases from V and 1 base from J, with 8 bases between. The CDR3 spans 13 residues. Germline V gene sequence: CDR1 KGHDR, CDR2 SFDVKD. The CDR3: CATSVGPSYEQYF. The CDR3 nucleotides are TGTGCCACCAGTGTGGGGCCGTCCTACGAGCAGTACTTC.

V gene TRBV12-3 or TRBV12-4 combines with J gene TRBJ2-7, with 8 bases aligning to TRBD1. V dropped 4 bases and J dropped 7; count of bases not matched to a gene: 6. The length of the CDR3 is 13 residues. The CDR3 DNA reads as TGTGCCAGCAGTTCCCTTACAGGGGGAGAGCAGTACTTC. Encoded protein: CASSSLTGGEQYF.

This clonotype was counted at least ten times. This chain connects TRBV27 to TRBJ2-4, with TRBD2 matching over 7 bases. CDR3 length: 15 amino acids. Germline trimming cut 10 bases from V and 0 bases from J; bases unmatched to any gene: 9. Germline values: CDR1 MNHEY, CDR2 SMNVEV (reference sequence). This chain's CDR3 is CATRSAGLAKNIQYF. The CDR3 nucleotides are TGTGCCACCAGATCAGCGGGGCTAGCCAAAAACATTCAGTACTTC.

Ten or more counts support this clonotype. The chain couples TRBV7-8 to TRBJ2-7, with TRBD2 matching over 13 bases. In germline, CDR1 is SGHVS, CDR2 FQNEAQ. Losses at the gene ends were 5 bases for V and 4 bases for J; bases not matched to a gene: 5. The CDR3 totals 15 residues. CDR3 region: CASSKGTSGTYEQYF. CDR3 bases: TGTGCCAGCAGCAAAGGGACTAGCGGGACTTACGAGCAGTACTTC.

DNA of the CDR3: TGTGCCAGCAGTGAAACGGGAGTCACTGAAGCTTTCTTT. It encodes CASSETGVTEAFF. This rearrangement joins TRBV6-1 to TRBJ1-1; no reliable D call. The V end was cut by 2 bases, the J end by 4 bases, with 8 bases between. Germline CDR1 reads MNHNS; CDR2 reads SASEGT. CDR3 length equals 13 residues.

This clonotype occurred a few times. This chain connects TRBV11-1 to TRBJ1-1; no firm D call. The CDR3 consists of 16 residues. Germline CDR1 SGHAT, CDR2 FQDESV (reference sequence). V was clipped by 5 bases and J by 1 base, with 17 bases between them. Written as DNA, the CDR3 is TGTGCCAGCAGCCCCTGGAACGGTATAGCGAACACTGAAGCTTTCTTT. Amino acids: CASSPWNGIANTEAFF. The full variable domain, its missing parts supplied by reference TRBV11-1 and TRBJ1-1, is EAEVAQSPRYKITEKSQAVAFWCDPISGHATLYWYRQILGQGPELLVQFQDESVVDDSQLPKDRFSAERLKGVDSTLKIQPAELGDSAMYLCASSPWNGIANTEAFFGQGTRLTVV.

This clonotype was seen ten or more times. V usage is TRBV20-1 and J usage is TRBJ1-5, with 7 bases matching TRBD1. Trimming cost V 6 bases and J 2 bases; bases outside gene matches: 10. There are 15 residues in the CDR3. Germline lookup yields CDR1 DFQATT and CDR2 SNEGSKA (reference sequence). In DNA form, the CDR3 reads TGCAGTGCCACACGACAGGGATCGGGCAATCAGCCCCAGCATTTT. The encoded protein is CSATRQGSGNQPQHF.